This entry features one T cell receptor beta chain sequence. The data stem from a study of glioma-infiltrating T cells after dendritic cell vaccination. Measured with immunoSEQ multiplex PCR; TCRdb has only the in-frame clones, and not every one. Found here are fewer than 70,000 clones, over 65% of them singletons; the top ten hold roughly 9%. Germline values: CDR1 SGHVS, CDR2 FNYEAQ. V dropped 2 bases and J dropped 6 bases, with 11 bases sitting between them. The CDR3 runs to 14 residues. Time point meaning: after dendritic cell vaccination, including at tumor progression/relapse. The sequencing here drew on blood, taken after dendritic cell vaccination. The TCR sequence derives from a human donor with glioblastoma. This chain connects TRBV7-6 to TRBJ1-5; D possibly corresponds to TRBD1 (5 bases). The CDR3 nucleotides read TGTGCCAGCAGCTTAAGAAAGGGGTTTCAGCCCCAGCATTTT. This sequence encodes CASSLRKGFQPQHF.